The 17 T cell receptor beta chains below were found in one sample sequenced in a study of vaccination and CD4 T cells after COVID-19. Once obtained from cultured CD4+ T cells, the DNA was sequenced using the Oncomine TCR Beta short-read assay. One entry per CDR3 protein results from TCRdb running MiXCR on the PCR reads. The sample includes about 25,000 distinct CDR3 sequences, 67% of them seen just once. For these TCRs, the target antigens are not known. Treatment denoted: roughly 10-day PBMC culture with coronavirus spike peptide pools or control peptides (ViraFEST assay). This material consisted of CD4+ T cells from blood, cultured in vitro, taken after SARS-CoV-2 vaccination. The receptors come from a human donor who received a COVID-19 vaccine.

This chain joins TRBV6-1 and TRBJ2-7; weak D call: TRBD1 (6 bases). CDR3 length equals 17 residues. The V gene lost 7 bases and the J gene lost 0 bases, with 22 bases spanning the gap. Germline CDR1 and CDR2: MNHNS and SASEGT. Here the CDR3 reads CASKRGTGTTSSYEQYF. The CDR3, as DNA: TGTGCCAGCAAGAGGGGCACCGGGACAACTAGCTCCTACGAGCAGTACTTC.

This rearrangement joins TRBV12-3 or TRBV12-4 to TRBJ2-1; D uncertain. The germline V and J ends were trimmed by 7 bases and 0 bases, with 10 bases remaining between them. This CDR3 region has 14 residues. CDR3 nucleotide sequence: TGTGCCAGCACCGTACAGAGCTCCTACAATGAGCAGTTCTTC. It translates to CASTVQSSYNEQFF.

The chain couples TRBV2 to TRBJ2-3; 11 bases fit TRBD2. Germline CDR1 is SNHLY and CDR2 is FYNNEI. The J segment lost 3 bases and the V segment lost 5 bases, leaving 4 bases of the junction unmatched. The CDR3 is made up of 15 amino acids. The CDR3 coding sequence is TGTGCCAGCAGTCTCACTAGCGGGGGTACAGATACGCAGTATTTT. It translates to CASSLTSGGTDTQYF. The whole variable domain, filled in from reference TRBV2 and TRBJ2-3, reads EPEVTQTPSHQVTQMGQEVILRCVPISNHLYFYWYRQILGQKVEFLVSFYNNEISEKSEIFDDQFSVERPDGSNFTLKIRSTKLEDSAMYFCASSLTSGGTDTQYFGPGTRLTVL.

The chain is built from TRBV19 and TRBJ2-5; TRBD2 matches 13 bases. The V and J ends lost 1 base and 3 bases, in that order; junction bases with no gene match: 5. CDR3 length: 17 amino acids. Germline assignment: CDR1 LNHDA and CDR2 SQIVND (reference sequence). CDR3 residues: CASSIGFGTSGEETQYF. DNA for the CDR3: TGTGCCAGTAGTATAGGATTCGGGACTAGCGGGGAAGAGACCCAGTACTTC.

The chain is built from TRBV20-1 and TRBJ1-3, with D uncertain. V dropped 2 bases and J dropped 3 bases, with 14 bases sitting between them. CDR3 length: 15 residues. CDR1 is DFQATT, CDR2 SNEGSKA, per germline (reference sequence). Written as DNA, the CDR3 is TGCAGTGCTAGATCGGGTAGTGAAGGTGGAAACACCATATATTTT. Amino acids: CSARSGSEGGNTIYF.

The J gene is TRBJ1-6, the V gene TRBV6-5, with a possible D match to TRBD1 (5 bases). The CDR3 runs 16 residues. Deletions cut 1 base from V and 5 bases from J, with 12 bases between. Germline V CDR1 and CDR2: MNHEY, SVGAGI. The CDR3 is CASSYFGGVDNSPLHF. The CDR3 region has the DNA TGTGCCAGCAGTTACTTCGGGGGAGTCGATAATTCACCCCTCCACTTT.

The chain combines TRBV19 with TRBJ1-6; D is unresolved. The CDR3 consists of 15 residues. V was clipped by 4 bases and J by 7 bases, with 14 bases between them. The germline CDR1 and CDR2 sequences are LNHDA and SQIVND (reference sequence). CDR3 in amino acids: CASSTLRHRNSPLHF. In DNA, the CDR3 is TGTGCCAGTAGTACTCTCAGACACCGGAATTCACCCCTCCACTTT.

The gene calls are TRBV6-1 and TRBJ1-2, with a weak D call TRBD1 (6 bases). V lost 2 bases, J lost 1 base, and 23 bases lay in between. The V gene's germline CDR1 is MNHNS and CDR2 SASEGT. This CDR3 has 19 residues. Here the CDR3 DNA reads TGTGCCAGCAGTGAAAGGCCCTCCGTTTCAGGGGCCCTTAACTATGGCTACACCTTC. It is translated as CASSERPSVSGALNYGYTF.

This chain connects TRBV6-1 to TRBJ2-3, with 9 bases lining up with TRBD2. V lost 10 bases, J lost 9 bases, and 17 bases stayed unmatched. Germline assignment: CDR1 MNHNS and CDR2 SASEGT. CDR3 length: 15 amino acids. CDR3 nucleotide sequence: TGTGCCACCAGAGCCCTAGCGGGGACCCTTGGCACGCAGTATTTT. It is translated as CATRALAGTLGTQYF.

This clonotype was detected only a few times. V gene TRBV7-6 combines with J gene TRBJ2-2; 14 nucleotides match TRBD2. Germline V CDR1 and CDR2: SGHVS, FNYEAQ. V lost 1 base to trimming and J lost 0 bases; unmatched junction nucleotides: 1. The CDR3 has 18 amino acids. The CDR3 DNA reads as TGTGCCAGCAGCTTAGGGACTAGCGGGGGGACGAACACCGGGGAGCTGTTTTTT. It specifies CASSLGTSGGTNTGELFF.

This chain links TRBV23-1 with TRBJ2-3; the match to TRBD2 covers 11 bases. TRBV23-1 is classed as an ORF, of uncertain function. The trim removed 6 bases at V and 2 bases at J, leaving 7 bases unmatched. The CDR3 has 16 amino acids. This chain's CDR3 is CASRDRLAGNTDTQYF. The DNA for the CDR3 is TGCGCCAGCAGAGACAGACTAGCGGGGAACACAGATACGCAGTATTTT.

The CDR3 here is CASSYSLNRGQGYTF. As DNA, the CDR3 is TGTGCCAGCAGTTACTCCCTAAACAGGGGGCAGGGCTACACCTTC. The chain is built from TRBV6-5 and TRBJ1-2, with TRBD1 identical over 9 bases. Unmatched junction bases numbered 7, after V lost 0 bases and J lost 8 bases. This CDR3 is 15 amino acids long. Per the germline V gene, CDR1 is MNHEY and CDR2 is SVGAGI.

V and J are TRBV12-3 or TRBV12-4 and TRBJ1-3, with a tentative D call TRBD1 (5 bases). V was clipped by 1 base and J by 3 bases, with 19 bases between them. The length of the CDR3 is 18 residues. CDR3 in DNA: TGTGCCAGCAGTTTAGTGAAGTTAAGGGGCAGGGATGGAAACACCATATATTTT. This encodes CASSLVKLRGRDGNTIYF.

The chain joins TRBV5-6 to TRBJ2-5, with D tentatively TRBD1 or TRBD2 (5 bases each). Germline V gene data show CDR1 as SGHDT and CDR2 as YYEEEE. V lost 4 bases and J 3 bases, leaving 16 bases between the germline ends. This CDR3 region has 15 residues. Written as DNA, the CDR3 is TGTGCCAGCAGCCAAGTACCGGGACGGAAAGAGACCCAGTACTTC. This translates into CASSQVPGRKETQYF.

The gene calls are TRBV18 and TRBJ1-4; D remains unclear. The CDR3 loop spans 15 amino acids. Germline lookup yields CDR1 KGHSH and CDR2 LQKENI. Trimming removed 0 bases from V and 5 bases from J, with 10 bases in between. CDR3: CASSPPSSSNEKLFF. The CDR3, as DNA: TGTGCCAGCTCACCACCGTCCAGCTCCAATGAAAAACTGTTTTTT.

V and J are TRBV25-1 and TRBJ1-6, with TRBD1 matching over 7 bases. CDR3 size: 17 residues. The germline V gene has CDR1 MGHDK and CDR2 SYGVNS. After removal of 3 bases from V and 7 bases from J, the junction contained 12 bases not matched to a gene. CDR3 sequence (DNA): TGTGCCAGCAGTGATGCAGGGGGATTGGGAGTCAATTCACCCCTCCACTTT. This gives the protein CASSDAGGLGVNSPLHF.

This chain connects TRBV6-4 to TRBJ2-3, with D unclear. Germline V gene data show CDR1 as MRHNA and CDR2 as SNTAGT. This CDR3 spans 15 amino acids. Trimming pared 2 bases from V and 0 bases from J, leaving 9 bases between. The CDR3 loop reads CASSDRPSSTDTQYF. In DNA, the CDR3 is TGTGCCAGCAGTGACCGACCATCTAGCACAGATACGCAGTATTTT.